This entry lists 15 T cell receptor beta chains sequenced from one sample in a study of T cell repertoires in cytomegalovirus infection. The antigens these receptors bind are not known. A single record per CDR3 protein comes from TCRdb applying MiXCR to the reads. The sample consists of approximately 910,000 distinct CDR3 sequences, less than 35% of them appearing once. Sample: cultured CD8+ T cells from PBMCs, taken from culture after CMV antigen stimulation. These receptors were taken from a human donor in good health (CMV status not recorded). Some clones in this sample may be carry-over from other donors' samples.

The rearrangement links TRBV9 to TRBJ2-5; possibly TRBD1 for D (8 bases). Trimming shortened V by 1 base and J by 1 base, and 11 bases separated the two germline ends. Germline V lookup: CDR1 SGDLS, CDR2 YYNGEE. The CDR3 consists of 15 residues. As DNA, the CDR3 is TGTGCCAGCAGCGTAAACAGGGGGGGCCAAGAGACCCAGTACTTC. Translating it yields CASSVNRGGQETQYF.

This clonotype has a handful of counts. The chain links TRBV29-1 to TRBJ2-2, with a possible D match to TRBD1 (5 bases). The CDR3 is 13 amino acids. Deletions cut 2 bases from V and 6 bases from J, with 10 bases between. The V gene's germline CDR1 is SQVTM and CDR2 ANQGSEA. CDR3 DNA: TGCAGCGTTGAAAGGGGAATGGCCGGGGAGCTGTTTTTT. It codes for CSVERGMAGELFF.

The sample holds a few counts of this clonotype. The V call is TRBV12-5, the J call TRBJ1-5, with TRBD1 as a possible D gene (6 bases). CDR3 size: 13 residues. V lost 3 bases and J 5 bases, leaving 8 bases between the germline ends. Germline lookup yields CDR1 LGHNT and CDR2 FRNRAP. The CDR3 spells CASGFNRDQPQHF. In nucleotides, the CDR3 is TGTGCTAGTGGTTTTAACAGGGATCAGCCCCAGCATTTT.

With respect to this clonotype: At one end the junction does not follow the germline gene, possibly because of a read error. The chain joins TRBV7-2 to TRBJ2-6; 11 nucleotides align to TRBD1. Germline values: CDR1 SGHTA, CDR2 FQGNSA. CDR3 size: 17 residues. CDR3 protein: CASSYRTGGYGTNVLTF. In DNA, the CDR3 is TGTGCCAGCAGCTATCGGACAGGGGGCTATGGGACCAACGTCCTGACTTTC.

V usage is TRBV14 and J usage is TRBJ2-5; D may be TRBD1 (5 bases). This CDR3 has 17 amino acids. V gave up 1 base and J gave up 1 base, with 16 bases separating them. Germline V lookup: CDR1 SGHDN, CDR2 FVKESK. This chain's CDR3 is CASSQGWGLPLQETQYF. The CDR3 coding sequence is TGTGCCAGCAGCCAAGGTTGGGGCCTCCCCCTCCAAGAGACCCAGTACTTC.

This clonotype came up many times. The CDR3 spells CASSFSSSRGGNEQFF. The DNA for the CDR3 is TGTGCCAGCAGCTTTTCTAGCAGTAGAGGGGGGAATGAGCAGTTCTTC. The genes are TRBV7-6 and TRBJ2-1, with D perhaps given as TRBD1 or TRBD2 (6 bases each). Germline CDR1 reads SGHVS; CDR2 reads FNYEAQ. The CDR3 contains 16 residues. Trimming shortened V by 3 bases and J by 7 bases, and 19 bases separated the two germline ends.

The V gene is TRBV28, the J gene TRBJ2-7; D is perhaps TRBD2 (5 bases). The CDR3 totals 13 residues. Trimming cost V 3 bases and J 6 bases, with 12 bases left between them. The germline V gene encodes CDR1 MDHEN and CDR2 SYDVKM. The CDR3 nucleotides read TGTGCCAGCAGTTTCCGGGGTATGGCCGAGCAGTACGTC. This encodes CASSFRGMAEQYV.

Concerning this clonotype: A read error may account for a junction end that differs from germline. This rearrangement joins TRBV7-2 to TRBJ1-6; D is undetermined. CDR1 is SGHTA, CDR2 FQGNSA, per germline. The CDR3 has 15 residues. The CDR3 coding sequence is TGTGCCAGCAGCTTCTCCATGGCTCGCAATTCATCCCTCCACTTT. Translated: CASSFSMARNSSLHF.

This clonotype was detected many times. The chain links TRBV7-2 to TRBJ2-5; 10 nucleotides line up with TRBD2. With V trimmed by 8 bases and J by 4 bases, 10 bases remained unmatched. The CDR3 sequence is 15 residues long. Germline V CDR1 and CDR2: SGHTA, FQGNSA. CDR3 sequence reads: CASLLAGALRETQYF. In DNA, the CDR3 is TGTGCCAGCCTTCTAGCGGGGGCGTTGAGAGAGACCCAGTACTTC.

This clonotype was seen a few times. This chain connects TRBV7-8 to TRBJ2-1, with TRBD2 matching 8 bases. The V segment lost 8 bases and the J segment 4 bases; nucleotides outside the gene matches: 10. The CDR3 has 15 residues. Per the germline V gene, CDR1 is SGHVS and CDR2 is FQNEAQ. This CDR3 is CASGPTSGLYNEQFF. CDR3 sequence (DNA): TGTGCCAGCGGACCTACTAGCGGATTATACAATGAGCAGTTCTTC.

The V gene is TRBV5-4, the J gene TRBJ2-1; 8 nucleotides match TRBD2. CDR1 SGHNT and CDR2 YYREEE come from the germline V gene (reference sequence). The CDR3 contains 17 residues. The junction had 9 bases not matched to a gene; V was cut back by 1 base and J by 3 bases. The CDR3 bases are TGTGCCAGCAGCTTGTTCGGCGGGGGGATTTACTACAATGAGCAGTTCTTC. Amino acids: CASSLFGGGIYYNEQFF.

The chain couples TRBV29-1 to TRBJ1-2, with 8 positions matching TRBD1. The CDR3 is 12 amino acids. V was pared by 6 bases and J by 3 bases, with 3 bases of the junction left unmatched. Germline CDR1 and CDR2: SQVTM and ANQGSEA. The CDR3 protein is CSVSTGDYGYTF. CDR3 DNA sequence: TGCAGCGTCTCGACAGGGGACTATGGCTACACCTTC.

The gene calls are TRBV10-3 and TRBJ2-7; D unclear. Germline CDR1 and CDR2: ENHRY and SYGVKD. The CDR3 extends over 12 amino acids. V lost 3 bases, J lost 1 base, and 4 bases lay in between. CDR3 residues: CAISESSYEQYF. CDR3 DNA: TGTGCCATCAGTGAATCGTCCTACGAGCAGTACTTC.

The chain recombines TRBV6-6 with TRBJ2-1; the D is unclear. This CDR3 spans 16 amino acids. V was shortened by 0 bases and J by 4 bases, with 13 bases between the two germline ends. Germline CDR1 MNHNY, CDR2 SVGAGI (reference sequence). The CDR3 region is CASSYSIGVNYNEQFF. The CDR3 nucleotides are TGTGCCAGCAGTTACTCGATCGGTGTTAATTACAATGAGCAGTTCTTC.

This clonotype has more than one count but fewer than ten. The chain recombines TRBV5-6 with TRBJ2-5; a weak D match, TRBD1 (6 bases). Germline V gene sequence: CDR1 SGHDT, CDR2 YYEEEE. The V gene lost 0 bases and the J gene lost 4 bases, with 10 bases spanning the gap. The CDR3 has 14 amino acids. The CDR3 DNA reads as TGTGCCAGCAGCTTGGATGGGACAAGAGAGACCCAGTACTTC. It is translated as CASSLDGTRETQYF.